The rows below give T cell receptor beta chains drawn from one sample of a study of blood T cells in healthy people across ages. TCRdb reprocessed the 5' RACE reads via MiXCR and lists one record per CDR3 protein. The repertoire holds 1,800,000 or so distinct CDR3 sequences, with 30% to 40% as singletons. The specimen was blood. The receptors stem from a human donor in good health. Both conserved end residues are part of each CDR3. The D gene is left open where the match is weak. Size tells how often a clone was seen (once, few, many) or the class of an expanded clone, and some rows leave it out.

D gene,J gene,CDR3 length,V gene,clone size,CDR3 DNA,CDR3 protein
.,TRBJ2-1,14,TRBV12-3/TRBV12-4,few,TGTGCCAGCAGACATAATGCACAGGGCGATGAGCAGTTCTTC,CASRHNAQGDEQFF
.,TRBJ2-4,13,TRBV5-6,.,TGTGCCAGCCGTAGGGGTGGGGTAAACATTCAGTACTTC,CASRRGGVNIQYF
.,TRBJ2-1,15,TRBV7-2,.,TGTGCCAACAGCTTCGGGCCTAGCTCCTACAATGAGCAGTTCTTC,CANSFGPSSYNEQFF
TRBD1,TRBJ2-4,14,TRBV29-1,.,TGCAGCGTTGGACGATTTGACAGGGAAAACATTCAGTACTTC,CSVGRFDRENIQYF
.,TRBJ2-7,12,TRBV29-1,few,TGCAGCTTTTCCATGGGGCTACGAGAGCAGTACTTC,CSFSMGLREQYF
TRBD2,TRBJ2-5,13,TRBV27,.,TGTGCCAGCACCAGGGCGGGGGAGGAGACCCAGTACTTC,CASTRAGEETQYF
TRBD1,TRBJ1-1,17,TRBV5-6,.,TGTGCCGGCAGCTCTCGACAGGGGGACTTGGGAGGAACTGAAGCTTTCTTT,CAGSSRQGDLGGTEAFF
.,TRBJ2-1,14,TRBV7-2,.,TGTGCCAGCAGCTGGCAGAGCTCCTACAATGAGCAGTTCTTC,CASSWQSSYNEQFF
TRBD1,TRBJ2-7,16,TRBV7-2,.,TGTGCCAGCAGCTCGCAAATTCGAGGACAGGGACGCGAGCAGTACTTC,CASSSQIRGQGREQYF
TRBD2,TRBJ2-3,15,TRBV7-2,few,TGTGCCAGCAGCTCAGAGGGACTAGCGGGGGGGAGTCAGTATTTT,CASSSEGLAGGSQYF
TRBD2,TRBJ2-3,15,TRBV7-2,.,TGTGCCAGCCAGCTCCCGGGACTACAGACAGATACGCAGTATTTT,CASQLPGLQTDTQYF
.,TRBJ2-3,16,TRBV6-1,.,TGTGCCGGCAGAGCCCTAAGCGGTTCTAGCACAGATACGCAGTATTTT,CAGRALSGSSTDTQYF
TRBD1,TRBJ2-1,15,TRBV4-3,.,TGCGCCAGCAGCCAAAACAGGGGAACCTACAATGAGCAGTTCTTC,CASSQNRGTYNEQFF